This TCR beta chain was retrieved from a study of vaccination effects on CD4 cells after COVID-19. Study-level findings and limits: Sampling in the study covered few convalescent patients and included no early post-infection timepoints.

Notes on this clone: The antigen is not known.

Trimming shortened V by 2 bases and J by 8 bases, and 12 bases separated the two germline ends. The germline V gene encodes CDR1 MNHNY and CDR2 SVGAGI (reference sequence). The CDR3 covers 13 residues. Clones were read by immunoSEQ multiplex PCR, and TCRdb kept only the in-frame ones, dropping some. The sample has tens of thousands of clones; about three quarters are singletons. ViraFEST used viral peptide pools to expand antigen-specific CD4+ T cells before sequencing. Subsequent to roughly 9 days of culture, CD4+ T cells were isolated. Vaccination of participants consisted of two doses of either the BNT162b2 or mRNA-1273 vaccine. Cultures got half-medium changes with IL-2 on days 3 and 7.

The origin of this receptor is a human donor who received a COVID-19 vaccine. The genes are TRBV6-6 and TRBJ1-1; no clear D gene. Sequenced here: CD4+ T cells from PBMCs cultured with HCoV-NL63 spike peptides, sampled after COVID-19 vaccination. For the CDR3, the DNA is TGTGCCAGCAGTTACCCGCCGAGCATCGAAGCTTTCTTT. It translates to CASSYPPSIEAFF.